The 32 T cell receptor beta chains listed next were all sequenced from one sample in a study of identifying expanded T cells in peripheral blood (dated by TCRdb to the late 2010s). The library was generated by the immunoSEQ multiplex PCR assay. The immuneACCESS repertoire file appears here via TCRdb, limited to in-frame rearrangements. These files lack a portion of the clones; in checked studies, under half of the deficit traces to unresolved V genes, and the cause of the others is not known. Within this sample are around 130,000 clones, with roughly 90% of them counted one time only. In total, the top ten clones hold 7.5% to 8.5% of the sample. What was sequenced was blood. All receptors derive from a person between 18 and 75 years old in good health.

V is TRBV5-1 and J is TRBJ2-2, with 10 nucleotides matching TRBD1. V dropped 5 bases and J dropped 4; count of bases not matched to a gene: 11. Germline CDR1 SGHRS, CDR2 YFSETQ. The CDR3 is made up of 17 amino acids. The CDR3 sequence is CASRKTGGQPTTGELFF. In DNA form, the CDR3 reads TGCGCCAGCAGAAAGACAGGGGGCCAACCCACCACCGGGGAGCTGTTTTTT.

V usage is TRBV5-4 and J usage is TRBJ1-2, with a tentative D call TRBD1 (6 bases). Germline V gene data show CDR1 as SGHNT and CDR2 as YYREEE (reference sequence). Trimming removed 3 bases from V and 2 bases from J, with 11 bases in between. This CDR3 comprises 14 residues. This chain's CDR3 is CASSSPTGNYGYTF. The DNA of the CDR3 is TGTGCCAGCAGCTCCCCCACAGGGAACTATGGCTACACCTTC.

This clone was counted only a few times. The chain uses TRBV4-2 and TRBJ1-2, with D unresolved. V was clipped by 0 bases and J by 8 bases, with 4 bases between them. The CDR3 consists of 11 residues. In germline, CDR1 is LGHNA, CDR2 YNFKEQ. The CDR3 DNA sequence: TGTGCCAGCAGCCAAGAAGGAGGCTACACCTTC. It yields the protein CASSQEGGYTF.

This clone was detected once. The chain combines TRBV27 with TRBJ2-1, with 12 bases identical to TRBD2. The germline V gene encodes CDR1 MNHEY and CDR2 SMNVEV (reference sequence). V lost 5 bases, J lost 16 bases, and 12 bases stayed unmatched. The CDR3 loop spans 14 amino acids. The CDR3 here is CASSRLAGEGRQFF. CDR3 DNA sequence: TGTGCCAGCAGTCGACTAGCGGGAGAGGGCCGCCAATTCTTC.

The J gene is TRBJ1-2, the V gene TRBV11-2; D call uncertain. V lost 5 bases and J 4 bases, leaving 11 bases between the germline ends. Looked up from germline, CDR1 is SGHAT and CDR2 is FQNNGV. The CDR3 runs to 13 residues. This CDR3 is CASSHITGYGYTF. CDR3 sequence (DNA): TGTGCCAGCAGCCACATAACGGGCTATGGCTACACCTTC.

This clone has a handful of counts. In DNA form, the CDR3 reads TGTGCCAGCAGCTTAGTCGGGGGGAAGGATGAGCAGTTCTTC. This encodes CASSLVGGKDEQFF. This sequence joins TRBV11-1 and TRBJ2-1, with TRBD2 identical over 7 bases. Germline CDR1 is SGHAT and CDR2 is FQDESV (reference sequence). V lost 1 base to trimming and J lost 8 bases; unmatched junction nucleotides: 5. This CDR3 is built from 14 residues.

This clone is a singleton in its sample. The CDR3 loop reads CASSVGDRASEQFF. In nucleotides, the CDR3 is TGTGCCAGCAGCGTAGGGGACAGGGCGAGTGAGCAGTTCTTC. The J gene is TRBJ2-1, the V gene TRBV9; the match to TRBD1 covers 9 bases. The CDR3 contains 14 residues. V was clipped by 0 bases and J by 9 bases; unmatched bases: 4. CDR1 and CDR2 (germline): SGDLS, YYNGEE.

This clone has just a few counts. This rearrangement joins TRBV2 to TRBJ1-4, with D tentatively TRBD1 (5 bases). V lost 7 bases and J 8 bases, leaving 14 bases between the germline ends. Per germline, CDR1 SNHLY and CDR2 FYNNEI. This CDR3 region has 13 residues. CDR3 amino acids: CASKVREGEKLFF. DNA of the CDR3: TGTGCCAGCAAGGTCAGGGAGGGGGAAAAACTGTTTTTT.

The chain combines TRBV23-1 with TRBJ1-3, with D possibly being TRBD1 (6 bases). TRBV23-1 counts as an open reading frame of uncertain function. This CDR3 region has 15 residues. V was pared by 2 bases and J by 3 bases, with 11 bases between. CDR3 loop: CASSQAQGCGNTIYF. DNA for the CDR3: TGCGCCAGCAGTCAAGCTCAGGGGTGTGGAAACACCATATATTTT.

The chain recombines TRBV7-9 with TRBJ2-1, with D uncertain. Germline CDR1 reads SEHNR; CDR2 reads FQNEAQ (reference sequence). V was trimmed by 5 bases and J by 7 bases, leaving 15 bases between them. This CDR3 comprises 14 residues. The CDR3 sequence is CASSLAGSPNEQFF. The DNA of the CDR3 is TGTGCCAGCAGCCTCGCCGGGTCCCCGAATGAGCAGTTCTTC.

DNA for the CDR3: TGTGCCAGCGGGACTAGCGGGAGGGATCCGATTGAGCAGTTCTTC. Translation: CASGTSGRDPIEQFF. The chain employs TRBV5-6 and TRBJ2-1, with 16 positions matching TRBD2. Germline CDR1 is SGHDT and CDR2 is YYEEEE. V shed 7 bases and J 9 bases; nucleotides not matched to a gene: 7. The CDR3 runs 15 residues.

The V call is TRBV19, the J call TRBJ2-3, with D perhaps given as TRBD1 or TRBD2 (5 bases each). V gave up 6 bases and J gave up 6 bases, with 13 bases separating them. Germline V gives CDR1 LNHDA, CDR2 SQIVND (reference sequence). The CDR3 is 13 residues long. The CDR3 DNA sequence: TGTGCCAGTAGCAATCTTTGGGGGGATACGCAGTATTTT. Translated: CASSNLWGDTQYF.

V usage is TRBV10-3 and J usage is TRBJ2-7; D is unclear. V was clipped by 4 bases and J by 0 bases, with 19 bases between them. The CDR3 consists of 17 residues. Per germline, CDR1 ENHRY and CDR2 SYGVKD. The CDR3 spells CAISASGSPRNSYEQYF. In nucleotides, the CDR3 is TGTGCCATCAGTGCGAGTGGGTCGCCGCGTAACTCCTACGAGCAGTACTTC.

The chain couples TRBV2 to TRBJ2-3; TRBD2 is a possible D gene (6 bases). CDR3 length: 15 amino acids. The germline V gene has CDR1 SNHLY and CDR2 FYNNEI. V gave up 3 bases and J gave up 2 bases, with 12 bases separating them. CDR3 nucleotide sequence: TGTGCCAGCAGTGATCTATCGGGAGCCACAGATACGCAGTATTTT. Translated, it gives CASSDLSGATDTQYF.

The chain joins TRBV2 to TRBJ2-5, with 11 bases matching TRBD2. V trimming: 6 bases; J trimming: 3 bases; junction bases outside the gene matches: 0. Germline V gene sequence: CDR1 SNHLY, CDR2 FYNNEI. This CDR3 is 13 amino acids long. The DNA for the CDR3 is TGTGCCAGCAGGGGACTAGCGGAAGAGACCCAGTACTTC. Translation gives CASRGLAEETQYF. Using reference TRBV2 and TRBJ2-5 for the parts outside the CDR3, the full variable domain is EPEVTQTPSHQVTQMGQEVILRCVPISNHLYFYWYRQILGQKVEFLVSFYNNEISEKSEIFDDQFSVERPDGSNFTLKIRSTKLEDSAMYFCASRGLAEETQYFGPGTRLLVL.

This rearrangement joins TRBV4-2 to TRBJ1-2; 7 bases line up with TRBD1. V dropped 5 bases and J dropped 7; count of bases not matched to a gene: 7. Germline values: CDR1 LGHNA, CDR2 YNFKEQ. CDR3 length equals 13 residues. In DNA, the CDR3 is TGTGCCAGCAGCGGGGAGGGGGCCAGTGGCTACACCTTC. As protein: CASSGEGASGYTF.

J is TRBJ2-7 and V is TRBV6-1; D gene unclear. CDR3 size: 15 residues. Looked up from germline, CDR1 is MNHNS and CDR2 is SASEGT. V was shortened by 1 base and J by 5 bases, with 15 bases between the two germline ends. The CDR3 region has the DNA TGTGCCAGCAGTGAAGTAAATAGCCCAGGACACGAGCAGTACTTC. This gives the protein CASSEVNSPGHEQYF.

This chain joins TRBV7-3 and TRBJ2-1; TRBD1 matches at 7 bases. The germline CDR1 and CDR2 sequences are SGHTA and FQGTGA. With V trimmed by 5 bases and J by 4 bases, 5 bases remained unmatched. The CDR3 spans 14 residues. CDR3 region: CASSPGQPYNEQFF. DNA of the CDR3: TGTGCCAGCAGCCCGGGACAGCCTTACAATGAGCAGTTCTTC.

This sequence joins TRBV19 and TRBJ1-1; possible D gene TRBD1, 5 bases. This CDR3 region has 13 residues. Deletions cut 3 bases from V and 4 bases from J, with 9 bases between. Germline V gives CDR1 LNHDA, CDR2 SQIVND (reference sequence). The CDR3 is CASSMGRGTEAFF. In DNA, the CDR3 is TGTGCCAGTAGTATGGGGCGGGGCACTGAAGCTTTCTTT.

The chain recombines TRBV28 with TRBJ1-4; no clear D. This CDR3 is 15 amino acids long. Germline CDR1 MDHEN, CDR2 SYDVKM. The V and J ends lost 5 bases and 0 bases respectively, with 10 bases between them. CDR3 sequence: CASSPLMTTNEKLFF. In DNA, the CDR3 is TGTGCCAGCAGTCCCCTCATGACAACTAATGAAAAACTGTTTTTT.

The gene calls are TRBV25-1 and TRBJ2-7, with D possibly TRBD1 on 6 matching bases. The V end lost 5 bases, the J end lost 2 bases, and 13 bases lay between the germline ends. The CDR3 length is 14 residues. Germline V gives CDR1 MGHDK, CDR2 SYGVNS. The CDR3 here is CASSHLDRTYEQYF. CDR3 coding DNA: TGTGCCAGCAGTCATTTGGACAGAACCTACGAGCAGTACTTC.

This chain joins TRBV7-7 and TRBJ2-7; 7 bases line up with TRBD1. The CDR3 totals 14 residues. Germline V gene sequence: CDR1 SSHAT, CDR2 FNYEAQ (reference sequence). Trimming took 5 bases from V and 2 from J; bases not matched to a gene: 6. CDR3 in DNA: TGTGCCAGCAGCCCCCGACAGGGAACCTACGAGCAGTACTTC. Amino acids: CASSPRQGTYEQYF.

This sequence joins TRBV10-3 and TRBJ1-1; TRBD1 matches 8 bases. Germline V gene data show CDR1 as ENHRY and CDR2 as SYGVKD. V shed 8 bases, J shed 3 bases, and the junction held 5 bases outside the gene matches. This CDR3 is built from 13 residues. The CDR3: CAIRQGADTEAFF. The CDR3, as DNA: TGTGCCATCCGTCAGGGGGCGGACACTGAAGCTTTCTTT.

Worth noting for this clone: A read error may produce the germline difference seen at one junction end. This sequence joins TRBV6-1 and TRBJ2-1, with 9 bases identical to TRBD2. Germline CDR1 reads MNHNS; CDR2 reads SASEGT. The CDR3 is 10 amino acids. CDR3 loop: CASRAGGKVF. Written as DNA, the CDR3 is TGTGCCAGCAGAGCGGGAGGCAAGGTCTTC.

In its sample, this clone was seen a few times. The chain carries TRBV27 and TRBJ1-1; TRBD1 matches 7 bases. CDR1 is MNHEY, CDR2 SMNVEV, per germline (reference sequence). The V segment lost 2 bases and the J segment 5 bases; nucleotides outside the gene matches: 5. The CDR3 has 14 amino acids. CDR3 bases: TGTGCCAGCAGTTTACGGCACAGGGGAACTGAAGCTTTCTTT. Translation gives CASSLRHRGTEAFF.

The chain links TRBV4-3 to TRBJ2-5; D call uncertain. This CDR3 is 15 amino acids long. V dropped 0 bases and J dropped 5 bases, with 13 bases sitting between them. From germline, CDR1 is LGHNA and CDR2 YSLEER. The CDR3 coding sequence is TGCGCCAGCAGCCAAGATCACGGACCCCGGGAGACCCAGTACTTC. This codes for CASSQDHGPRETQYF.

This clone was picked up a small number of times. The rearrangement uses TRBV6-6 and TRBJ1-2; D remains unclear. V lost 8 bases, J lost 2 bases, and 3 bases lay in between. The CDR3 covers 10 residues. Germline V gene sequence: CDR1 MNHNY, CDR2 SVGAGI (reference sequence). The CDR3 protein is CASLNYGYTF. DNA of the CDR3: TGTGCCAGCCTCAACTATGGCTACACCTTC.

The chain carries TRBV7-3 and TRBJ2-4; tentative D call: TRBD1 (6 bases). The CDR3 consists of 13 residues. Trimming stripped 2 bases from V and 10 bases from J, with 12 bases between. Germline assignment: CDR1 SGHTA and CDR2 FQGTGA. The CDR3, as DNA: TGTGCCAGCAGCTTATCCCCAAGGGGGATTCAGTACTTC. Residues: CASSLSPRGIQYF.

This chain connects TRBV6-5 to TRBJ1-2; 8 nucleotides align to TRBD1. The CDR3 is 14 residues long. Looked up from germline, CDR1 is MNHEY and CDR2 is SVGAGI. V was clipped by 2 bases and J by 3 bases; unmatched bases: 2. The DNA for the CDR3 is TGTGCCAGCAGTTACGTGGGACAGGACTATGGCTACACCTTC. Translation: CASSYVGQDYGYTF.

This chain links TRBV4-2 with TRBJ2-3; 10 bases are a match to TRBD2. This CDR3 is 17 amino acids long. CDR1 and CDR2 from the germline V gene are LGHNA and YNFKEQ. V dropped 0 bases and J dropped 5; count of bases not matched to a gene: 8. The CDR3 loop is CASSQEGSGGAEDTQYF. CDR3 nucleotide sequence: TGTGCCAGCAGCCAAGAAGGAAGCGGGGGGGCTGAAGATACGCAGTATTTT.

This chain joins TRBV20-1 and TRBJ2-7; D not certain. The germline V gene encodes CDR1 DFQATT and CDR2 SNEGSKA (reference sequence). Trimming left V 4 bases short and J 5 bases short, with 9 bases between. CDR3 length equals 11 residues. CDR3 bases: TGCAGTGCTACCACCCGGCACGAGCAGTACTTC. Translating it yields CSATTRHEQYF.

The chain has TRBV6-1 and TRBJ2-1, with 9 bases lining up with TRBD2. The V and J ends lost 4 bases and 6 bases, in that order; junction bases with no gene match: 13. The CDR3 contains 17 residues. In germline, CDR1 is MNHNS, CDR2 SASEGT. The CDR3 bases are TGTGCCAGCAGTGGACTAGCGGCTCCTCTCTGGGGCAATGAGCAGTTCTTC. Protein product: CASSGLAAPLWGNEQFF.